This is a list of T cell receptor beta chains from one sample in a study of cytomegalovirus exposure and HLA in healthy donors. Sequencing used immunoSEQ multiplex PCR; TCRdb keeps in-frame clones, though not all of them. The data show 150,000 to 200,000 clones, around 75% seen once. The sequenced sample consisted of PBMCs. The origin of the receptors is a woman in her thirties in good health and CMV-seropositive. Both conserved end residues are part of each CDR3. The D gene is left open where the match is weak. For some rows the clone size is stated as once, few or many, or as a class when expanded; others skip it.

TRBV2	TRBD1	TRBJ2-7	-	CASDRDRGHEQYF	TGTGCCAGCGACCGGGACAGGGGACACGAGCAGTACTTC
TRBV1	-	TRBJ2-3	-	CTSGPGGLAADTQYF	TGCACCAGCGGGCCTGGGGGACTAGCGGCAGATACGCAGTATTTT
TRBV7-2	-	TRBJ2-2	-	CASSLTKPGGELFF	TGTGCCAGCAGCTTAACCAAACCGGGCGGGGAGCTGTTTTTT
TRBV6-1	-	TRBJ2-3	-	CASNVGADTDTQYF	TGTGCCAGCAACGTAGGAGCGGACACAGATACGCAGTATTTT
TRBV7-9	-	TRBJ1-2	-	CASSQDPGGGYTF	TGTGCCAGCAGCCAAGATCCGGGAGGAGGCTACACCTTC
TRBV19	-	TRBJ2-7	once	CASSEGHLSYEQYF	TGTGCCAGTAGTGAGGGACACCTCTCCTACGAGCAGTACTTC
TRBV7-9	-	TRBJ1-2	-	CASSYGSNYGYTF	TGTGCCAGCAGCTACGGGTCAAACTATGGCTACACCTTC
TRBV9	TRBD1	TRBJ1-5	-	CASSVEPGGQPQHF	TGTGCCAGCAGCGTAGAGCCAGGGGGACAGCCCCAGCATTTT
TRBV10-3	TRBD2	TRBJ2-5	-	CAISASGGETQYF	TGTGCCATCAGTGCTAGCGGGGGAGAGACCCAGTACTTC
TRBV15	TRBD2	TRBJ2-5	-	CATSRDLAGEETQYF	TGTGCCACCAGCAGAGATCTGGCGGGGGAGGAGACCCAGTACTTC
TRBV11-2	-	TRBJ1-5	-	CASSLDRGSNQPQHF	TGTGCCAGCAGCTTAGACCGGGGAAGCAATCAGCCCCAGCATTTT
TRBV5-4	TRBD1	TRBJ2-7	-	CASSSAMTGTYEQYF	TGTGCCAGCAGCTCCGCTATGACAGGGACCTACGAGCAGTACTTC
TRBV6-1	-	TRBJ1-5	-	CASRGYSNQPQHF	TGTGCCAGCAGGGGCTATAGCAATCAGCCCCAGCATTTT
TRBV7-9	TRBD2	TRBJ2-3	-	CASSLVAGDTDTQYF	TGTGCCAGCAGCTTAGTAGCGGGGGACACAGATACGCAGTATTTT
TRBV21-1	-	TRBJ2-2	-	CASRKDRVRTGELFF	TGTGCCAGCAGAAAGGACAGGGTACGAACCGGGGAGCTGTTTTTT
TRBV27	-	TRBJ1-5	-	CASSSDTGYNQPQHF	TGTGCCAGCAGTTCGGACACTGGATACAATCAGCCCCAGCATTTT
TRBV27	TRBD1	TRBJ1-2	-	CASSPSVWGRSGQGATGYTF	TGTGCCAGCAGCCCTTCGGTGTGGGGTCGGTCGGGACAGGGGGCAACTGGCTACACCTTC
TRBV5-1	TRBD1	TRBJ1-1	-	CASSGQGGAVNTEAFF	TGCGCCAGCAGCGGCCAGGGGGGCGCGGTCAACACTGAAGCTTTCTTT
TRBV4-1	TRBD2	TRBJ2-7	-	CASSLTIGLAGLPSTYEQYF	TGCGCCAGCAGCCTAACCATAGGACTAGCGGGACTCCCTTCTACCTACGAGCAGTACTTC
TRBV6-5	TRBD1	TRBJ1-2	-	CASSLGQGDYGYTF	TGTGCCAGCAGTTTGGGACAGGGTGACTATGGCTACACCTTC
TRBV5-6	-	TRBJ1-2	-	CASSGTPDYGYTF	TGTGCCAGCAGCGGGACACCAGACTATGGCTACACCTTC
TRBV19	TRBD1	TRBJ1-1	-	CASRRDRVNTEAFF	TGTGCCAGTAGGAGGGACAGGGTGAACACTGAAGCTTTCTTT
TRBV5-1	TRBD1	TRBJ2-7	-	CASSKPGQYEQYF	TGCGCCAGCAGCAAGCCGGGACAGTACGAGCAGTACTTC
TRBV6-6	TRBD1	TRBJ1-2	few	CASSRQGGYTF	TGTGCCAGCAGCCGACAGGGCGGCTACACCTTC
TRBV4-3	-	TRBJ1-1	-	CASSQGGGVLNTEAFF	TGCGCCAGCAGCCAAGGCGGGGGCGTGTTGAACACTGAAGCTTTCTTT
TRBV13	-	TRBJ1-2	-	CASSTPDRMVSGYTF	TGTGCCAGCAGCACACCTGACAGGATGGTTTCCGGCTACACCTTC
TRBV25-1	-	TRBJ2-2	-	CASIHQNTGELFF	TGTGCCAGCATTCATCAGAACACCGGGGAGCTGTTTTTT
TRBV16	-	TRBJ2-7	-	CASSDRDKSSYEQYF	TGTGCCAGCAGTGACCGGGACAAATCCTCCTACGAGCAGTACTTC
TRBV7-6	-	TRBJ2-2	-	CASTHPSGTGELFF	TGTGCCAGCACCCACCCTAGTGGCACCGGGGAGCTGTTTTTT
TRBV7-7	TRBD1	TRBJ2-7	-	CASSLNPGTGSYEQYF	TGTGCTAGCAGCCTCAACCCCGGGACAGGCTCCTACGAGCAGTACTTC
TRBV2	-	TRBJ1-4	-	CASTERAKYEKLFF	TGTGCCAGCACAGAGAGGGCCAAGTATGAAAAACTGTTTTTT
TRBV28	-	TRBJ2-5	-	CASSFDRPGTQYF	TGTGCCAGCAGTTTCGACAGGCCAGGGACCCAGTACTTC
TRBV7-7	TRBD1	TRBJ2-1	-	CASSLVGQGLNEQFF	TGTGCTAGCAGCTTAGTGGGACAGGGTCTAAATGAGCAGTTCTTC